This TCR beta chain was identified during a study of human T cells and chemical hapten exposure. Study-level results: The study found expanded TCRs formed significantly more large CDR3 similarity clusters than controls.

Described time point: patch test 1, 2 weeks after DPC sensitization. Treatment here: therapeutic diphenylcyclopropenone sensitization with weekly scalp DPC. TCRdb ran MiXCR on the RACE reads and lists one entry per CDR3 protein. The table records about 340,000 distinct CDR3 sequences, under 9% of them present only once. This clonotype was recorded many times. Antigen: not known. The germline V gene has CDR1 MDHEN and CDR2 SYDVKM. V gave up 4 bases and J gave up 1 base; unmatched junction bases: 3. This CDR3 contains 14 residues. The clonotype originates from a woman between 18 and 29 years old with alopecia areata. Some clones in this sample may be carry-over from other donors' samples. This specimen was whole blood, taken in connection with sensitization to the hapten diphenylcyclopropenone (DPC). The V gene is TRBV28, the J gene TRBJ2-5; 7 bases match TRBD1. Written as DNA, the CDR3 is TGTGCCAGCAGTTACGGACAGGTCCAAGAGACCCAGTACTTC. Its translation is CASSYGQVQETQYF.